Sequencing of this T cell receptor beta chain was carried out in a study of early T cells in non-severe SARS-CoV-2 infection. V lost 6 bases, J lost 4 bases, and 12 bases lay in between. The CDR3 is 13 amino acids. This clonotype was recorded at least ten times. Individual cDNA molecules carried attached unique molecular identifiers. MiXCR, applied by TCRdb to the 5' RACE reads, yields one record per CDR3 protein. The data hold some 80,000 distinct CDR3 sequences, with roughly 15% observed a single time. The chain recombines TRBV12-3 or TRBV12-4 with TRBJ2-5; weak D call: TRBD1 (7 bases). The TCR originated in an adult who was a healthcare worker with PCR-confirmed SARS-CoV-2 infection or an uninfected control (not recorded which). The sample taken for sequencing was whole blood. CDR3 residues: CASRRQGLETQYF. CDR3 sequence (DNA): TGTGCCAGCAGACGACAGGGACTAGAGACCCAGTACTTC.